The 19 T cell receptor beta chains listed next were all sequenced from one sample in a study of shared clonotypes between healthy human individuals. TCRdb's copy holds only in-frame clones and misses some; the assay was immunoSEQ multiplex PCR. The table lists over 2 million clones, 80% to 95% of them singletons. Sequenced input: naive CD4+ T cells from PBMCs. Subset indicated: CD45RA+ positively selected. These TCRs come from a man aged 18 to 30 in good health. Some clones in this sample may be carry-over from other donors' samples.

This chain links TRBV5-1 with TRBJ2-5; D is uncertain. The germline V gene encodes CDR1 SGHRS and CDR2 YFSETQ. Trimming pared 4 bases from V and 1 base from J, leaving 8 bases between. This CDR3 contains 13 residues. The CDR3: CASSLDIQETQYF. In DNA, the CDR3 is TGCGCCAGCAGCCTAGACATCCAAGAGACCCAGTACTTC.

Notes on this clone: Other DNA sequences in the sample encode the same CDR3. V usage is TRBV28 and J usage is TRBJ1-5, with D possibly being TRBD1 (5 bases). Germline values: CDR1 MDHEN, CDR2 SYDVKM. The V end was cut by 5 bases, the J end by 6 bases, with 8 bases between. The length of the CDR3 is 12 residues. The CDR3 sequence is CASSAGGQPQHF. CDR3 DNA sequence: TGTGCCAGCAGTGCGGGGGGTCAGCCCCAGCATTTT.

The chain joins TRBV7-2 to TRBJ2-3, with 8 bases identical to TRBD2. Germline lookup yields CDR1 SGHTA and CDR2 FQGNSA. The CDR3 runs to 16 residues. J lost 7 bases, V lost 1 base, and 10 bases had no gene match. The CDR3 protein is CASSLGGHGGGNTQYF. The CDR3 coding sequence is TGTGCCAGCAGCTTAGGAGGTCACGGGGGGGGAAATACGCAGTATTTT.

The chain couples TRBV29-1 to TRBJ1-4, with 8 nucleotides matching TRBD1. The V segment lost 6 bases and the J segment 8 bases; nucleotides outside the gene matches: 14. The CDR3 consists of 15 residues. The germline V gene has CDR1 SQVTM and CDR2 ANQGSEA. The CDR3 DNA reads TGCAGCGTCCAGGGGGACAGGCCCCGCGACGAAAAACTGTTTTTT. Protein product: CSVQGDRPRDEKLFF.

The gene calls are TRBV5-5 and TRBJ1-3; D is perhaps TRBD1 (6 bases). Trimming cost V 4 bases and J 3 bases, with 11 bases left between them. CDR1 is SGHKS and CDR2 is YYEKEE in the germline V gene (reference sequence). CDR3 size: 14 residues. CDR3 nucleotides: TGTGCCAGCAGCACCCCAGGGGATGGAAACACCATATATTTT. Its translation is CASSTPGDGNTIYF.

The chain couples TRBV28 to TRBJ2-7, with D perhaps TRBD1 (6 bases). Trimming left V 11 bases short and J 2 bases short, with 10 bases between. Germline V gene sequence: CDR1 MDHEN, CDR2 SYDVKM. The CDR3 length is 11 residues. CDR3 sequence (DNA): TGTGCCGGGGGCAGGGCCTACGAGCAGTACTTC. Translation gives CAGGRAYEQYF.

Concerning this clone itself: Other DNA sequences from this sample encode an identical CDR3 as well. The V call is TRBV28, the J call TRBJ2-2; unclear D gene. This CDR3 contains 13 residues. V was shortened by 2 bases and J by 5 bases, with 6 bases between the two germline ends. From germline, CDR1 is MDHEN and CDR2 SYDVKM. The CDR3 loop is CASSLPRTGELFF. CDR3 bases: TGTGCCAGCAGTTTACCGCGAACCGGGGAGCTGTTTTTT.

This chain links TRBV7-2 with TRBJ2-4, with D possibly being TRBD1 or TRBD2 (5 bases each). Germline V lookup: CDR1 SGHTA, CDR2 FQGNSA. The CDR3 runs 19 residues. The V end lost 2 bases, the J end lost 0 bases, and 20 bases lay between the germline ends. The CDR3, as DNA: TGTGCCAGCAGCTTATTGCCACCCGGGGCCCAACTAGCCAAAAACATTCAGTACTTC. Translated, it gives CASSLLPPGAQLAKNIQYF. Full variable domain (missing parts from reference TRBV7-2 and TRBJ2-4): GAGVSQSPSNKVTEKGKDVELRCDPISGHTALYWYRQSLGQGLEFLIYFQGNSAPDKSGLPSDRFSAERTGGSVSTLTIQRTQQEDSAVYLCASSLLPPGAQLAKNIQYFGAGTRLSVL.

V and J are TRBV7-7 and TRBJ2-1, with TRBD2 identical over 13 bases. Per germline, CDR1 SSHAT and CDR2 FNYEAQ (reference sequence). V was clipped by 4 bases and J by 7 bases; unmatched bases: 4. The CDR3 loop spans 15 amino acids. CDR3 nucleotides: TGTGCCAGCAGCTCTGGACTAGCGGGAGCAAATGAGCAGTTCTTC. As protein: CASSSGLAGANEQFF.

This clone was counted between two and nine times. Other nucleotide sequences from this sample produce the same CDR3. The chain employs TRBV30 and TRBJ1-5, with a possible D match to TRBD1 (5 bases). CDR1 and CDR2 (germline): GTSNPN, SVGIG (reference sequence). This CDR3 contains 13 residues. Trimming left V 1 base short and J 1 base short, with 5 bases between. CDR3 in DNA: TGTGCCTGGAGTGGGACAAGCAATCAGCCCCAGCATTTT. It codes for CAWSGTSNQPQHF. Full variable domain (outside the CDR3, taken from reference TRBV30 and TRBJ1-5): SQTIHQWPATLVQPVGSPLSLECTVEGTSNPNLYWYRQAAGRGLQLLFYSVGIGQISSEVPQNLSASRPQDRQFILSSKKLLLSDSGFYLCAWSGTSNQPQHFGDGTRLSIL.

This sequence joins TRBV19 and TRBJ1-2; tentative D call: TRBD1 (6 bases). Between the trimmed V and J ends, which lost 3 bases and 4 bases, there was a span of 24 bases. The CDR3 has 18 residues. CDR1 LNHDA and CDR2 SQIVND come from the germline V gene (reference sequence). The chain's CDR3 is CASSMVVTGLVSGYGYTF. CDR3 bases: TGTGCCAGTAGTATGGTTGTGACAGGACTGGTATCGGGCTATGGCTACACCTTC.

This clone was observed once. This CDR3 is also generated by other DNA sequences in the sample. The chain uses TRBV5-4 and TRBJ2-7; D is possibly TRBD2 (5 bases). The CDR3 contains 14 residues. Between the trimmed V and J ends, which lost 2 bases and 0 bases, there was a span of 9 bases. From germline, CDR1 is SGHNT and CDR2 YYREEE (reference sequence). The CDR3 sequence: CASSFGGFSYEQYF. The CDR3, as DNA: TGTGCCAGCAGCTTCGGCGGGTTCTCCTACGAGCAGTACTTC.

As regards this clone: In the same sample, other DNA sequences code for this CDR3. The chain combines TRBV29-1 with TRBJ2-7; possibly TRBD1 or TRBD2 for D (5 bases each). V lost 7 bases and J 4 bases, leaving 11 bases between the germline ends. Germline V lookup: CDR1 SQVTM, CDR2 ANQGSEA. The CDR3 consists of 11 residues. CDR3 amino acids: CSGGTGYEQYF. The CDR3 DNA sequence: TGCAGCGGAGGGACGGGGTACGAGCAGTACTTC.

The CDR3 is CASSLVGMTSTDTQYF. The CDR3 DNA follows: TGTGCCAGCAGCTTAGTCGGTATGACTAGCACAGATACGCAGTATTTT. The chain is built from TRBV7-2 and TRBJ2-3; D gene uncertain. The germline V and J ends were trimmed by 1 base and 0 bases, with 11 bases remaining between them. The CDR3 spans 16 residues. Per the germline V gene, CDR1 is SGHTA and CDR2 is FQGNSA.

This sequence joins TRBV5-5 and TRBJ2-5, with D possibly matching TRBD1 (6 bases). The germline V gene has CDR1 SGHKS and CDR2 YYEKEE (reference sequence). The CDR3 sequence is 16 residues long. The V end lost 0 bases, the J end lost 1 base, and 13 bases lay between the germline ends. The CDR3 loop is CASSLVTGPLQETQYF. CDR3 DNA: TGTGCCAGCAGCTTGGTGACAGGACCCCTCCAAGAGACCCAGTACTTC.

This clone was counted once. The same CDR3 is also encoded by other DNA sequences in this sample. This chain links TRBV6-5 with TRBJ2-7; a possible D gene is TRBD1 (6 bases). The V gene lost 0 bases and the J gene lost 2 bases, with 8 bases spanning the gap. This CDR3 has 14 amino acids. Germline V gene lookup returns CDR1 MNHEY and CDR2 SVGAGI. CDR3 bases: TGTGCCAGCAGTTACTCGACAGGAGCCTACGAGCAGTACTTC. Translation gives CASSYSTGAYEQYF.

Details on this clone: Other nucleotide sequences in the sample specify the same CDR3. The V gene is TRBV18, the J gene TRBJ2-5; weak D call: TRBD2 (6 bases). Looked up from germline, CDR1 is KGHSH and CDR2 is LQKENI. The CDR3 runs 13 residues. With 2 bases removed from V and 2 bases from J, the gap between germline ends came to 6 bases. CDR3: CASSPSGQETQYF. CDR3 DNA sequence: TGTGCCAGCTCACCAAGCGGGCAAGAGACCCAGTACTTC.

The genes are TRBV7-3 and TRBJ2-2, with TRBD2 matching over 7 bases. After removal of 3 bases from V and 2 bases from J, the junction contained 12 bases not matched to a gene. Germline CDR1 reads SGHTA; CDR2 reads FQGTGA. This CDR3 contains 18 residues. CDR3 protein: CASSFAISLAANTGELFF. For the CDR3, the DNA is TGTGCCAGCAGCTTCGCAATTTCCCTAGCGGCCAACACCGGGGAGCTGTTTTTT.

This chain uses TRBV7-9 with TRBJ1-4, with D possibly matching TRBD1 (6 bases). Germline CDR1 SEHNR, CDR2 FQNEAQ (reference sequence). This CDR3 has 16 amino acids. The V end was cut by 5 bases, the J end by 2 bases, with 15 bases between. CDR3 loop: CASSLQRGGTNEKLFF. The CDR3 DNA sequence: TGTGCCAGCAGCCTTCAACGTGGGGGCACTAATGAAAAACTGTTTTTT.